Listed below are T cell receptor beta chains from one sample, sequenced in a study of blood T cell repertoires in COVID-19. Clones were read by immunoSEQ multiplex PCR, and TCRdb kept only the in-frame ones, dropping some. The sample includes some 200,000 clones, 75% to 85% of them seen just once. The source material was peripheral blood. The receptors here all came from a woman aged 40 to 50 with COVID-19, enrolled during active disease. The CDR3 runs from the conserved cysteine through the conserved F or W. The D gene is left open where the match is weak. Clone size, where shown, is once, few, many, or a class for clones that have expanded.

j_gene | d_gene | abundance | v_gene | CDR3nt | CDR3aa
TRBJ1-1 | TRBD1 | NA | TRBV10-2 | TGCGCCAGCAGTCTGGGGACAGGTGAAGCTTTCTTT | CASSLGTGEAFF
TRBJ2-3 | NA | NA | TRBV5-1 | TGCGCCAGCAGCCGGCACCAGGCAGATACGCAGTATTTT | CASSRHQADTQYF
TRBJ1-1 | NA | many | TRBV6-5 | TGTGCCAGCGCCCAGATTATCACTGAAGCTTTCTTT | CASAQIITEAFF
TRBJ2-1 | NA | NA | TRBV1 | TGCACCAGCTACCGCCAGGGTTTGTATGAGCAGTTCTTC | CTSYRQGLYEQFF
TRBJ2-1 | NA | once | TRBV4-1 | TGCGCCAGCAGCCAAGATCGAGGTCTTGAGCAGTTCTTC | CASSQDRGLEQFF
TRBJ1-2 | TRBD1 | many | TRBV23-1 | TGCGCCGGTAGACAGGGGAAGGTGACTAGGTGTGGCTACACCTTC | CAGRQGKVTRCGYTF
TRBJ2-1 | TRBD2 | many | TRBV24-1 | TGTGCCACCAGTGATCCAGCCGGGACTAGCGGGAACAATGAGCAGTTCTTC | CATSDPAGTSGNNEQFF
TRBJ2-1 | TRBD2 | NA | TRBV4-2 | TGTGCCAGCAGCCAAGATTGGGGCGCGGGGGGGCTCTCCTACAATGAGCAGTTCTTC | CASSQDWGAGGLSYNEQFF
TRBJ1-2 | NA | NA | TRBV6-4 | TGTGCCAGCAGTCTGACAGCCGGAAACTATGGCTACACCTTC | CASSLTAGNYGYTF
TRBJ2-5 | NA | NA | TRBV5-4 | TGTGCCAGTGGGGCTAGCGCGAGTCAACAAGAGACCCAGTACTTC | CASGASASQQETQYF
TRBJ1-2 | NA | NA | TRBV13 | TGTGCCAGCAGCTTAGGTGGCAGGGACTATGGCTACACCTTC | CASSLGGRDYGYTF
TRBJ1-2 | NA | NA | TRBV28 | TGTGCCAGCAGTTTATGGACAGCCAACTATGGCTACACCTTC | CASSLWTANYGYTF
TRBJ2-2 | TRBD1 | NA | TRBV7-8 | TGTGCCAGCAGCCCATCGACAGGGGATATAGAAGGCGGGGAGCTGTTTTTT | CASSPSTGDIEGGELFF
TRBJ2-5 | TRBD1 | NA | TRBV7-9 | TGTGCCAGCAGCTGGAGACAGGGGGGCCAAGAGACCCAGTACTTC | CASSWRQGGQETQYF
TRBJ1-2 | NA | once | TRBV19 | TGTGCCAGTAGTATAGCCCCAGGGAACTATGGCTACACCTTC | CASSIAPGNYGYTF
TRBJ2-7 | NA | NA | TRBV5-4 | TGTGCCAGCAGCTTCGGACAGTCGGGCTACGAGCAGTACTTC | CASSFGQSGYEQYF
TRBJ2-1 | NA | few | TRBV18 | TGTGCCAGCTCACCAAGACTGCCTTTTGACAATGAGCAGTTCTTC | CASSPRLPFDNEQFF
TRBJ1-2 | NA | once | TRBV9 | TGTGCCAGCAGCGTAGACCAGGGCTTGGGCGGCTACACCTTC | CASSVDQGLGGYTF
TRBJ1-1 | TRBD1 | few | TRBV28 | TGTGCCAGCAGTTCAAGATTAAGACAGGGACAGAACACTGAAGCTTTCTTT | CASSSRLRQGQNTEAFF
TRBJ1-1 | NA | NA | TRBV5-8 | TGTGCCAGCAGCTTAGGTAGGGGGACTGAAGCTTTCTTT | CASSLGRGTEAFF
TRBJ2-4 | NA | NA | TRBV5-4 | TGTGCCAGCAGCCCGAGCGCGGTAGCCAAAAACATTCAGTACTTC | CASSPSAVAKNIQYF
TRBJ2-1 | NA | once | TRBV6-5 | TGTGCCAGCATGAACGTCGGGAATGAGCAGTTCTTC | CASMNVGNEQFF
TRBJ1-3 | NA | NA | TRBV9 | TGTGCCAGCAGCGTAGGGTCGGGGGGTGGAAACACCATATATTTT | CASSVGSGGGNTIYF
TRBJ2-7 | TRBD2 | NA | TRBV7-9 | TGTGCCAGCAGCTCCTCCAGCGGGAGTGGCGAGCAGTACTTC | CASSSSSGSGEQYF
TRBJ2-3 | NA | NA | TRBV28 | TGTGCCAGCAGTAGAGACTTCACAGATACGCAGTATTTT | CASSRDFTDTQYF
TRBJ2-2 | TRBD1 | NA | TRBV3-1/TRBV3-2 | TGTGCCAGCAGCGCATACAGGGGCCGGGGCGGGGAGCTGTTTTTT | CASSAYRGRGGELFF
TRBJ2-6 | NA | NA | TRBV11-2 | TGTGCCAGCAGCAAGAAGGACATCTCTGGGGCCAACGTCCTGACTTTC | CASSKKDISGANVLTF
TRBJ1-1 | TRBD1 | NA | TRBV27 | TGTGCCAGCAGTTTACTGAAGACAGGGACTGAAGCTTTCTTT | CASSLLKTGTEAFF
TRBJ2-1 | TRBD2 | NA | TRBV5-6 | TGTGCCAGCAGCTTAATACTAGCGAGGAGGGATGAGCAGTTCTTC | CASSLILARRDEQFF
TRBJ2-4 | NA | NA | TRBV3-1/TRBV3-2 | TGTGCCAGCAGCCCGGAGGGAGTCAAAAACATTCAGTACTTC | CASSPEGVKNIQYF
TRBJ2-7 | TRBD1 | NA | TRBV6-5 | TGTGCCAGCAGTACAATGGCTCAGGGGGCCTACGAGCAGTACTTC | CASSTMAQGAYEQYF
TRBJ2-2 | TRBD1 | NA | TRBV5-5 | TGTGCCAGCAGCTTGGGCCCGCCGGGACAGCCCGGGGAGCTGTTTTTT | CASSLGPPGQPGELFF
TRBJ1-5 | NA | NA | TRBV30 | TGTGCCTGGAGTTTAGGGAGAGGCAATCAGCCCCAGCATTTT | CAWSLGRGNQPQHF
TRBJ1-6 | TRBD1 | NA | TRBV20-1 | TGCAGTGCTAGTTCGGGGACAGGGGGGTATAATTCACCCCTCCACTTT | CSASSGTGGYNSPLHF
TRBJ2-5 | NA | NA | TRBV12-5 | TGTGCTAGTGCTTGGGCACTGGAGACCCAGTACTTC | CASAWALETQYF
TRBJ2-3 | TRBD2 | NA | TRBV7-2 | TGTGCCAGCAGCTTATATGGCGGGAGAACCACAGATACGCAGTATTTT | CASSLYGGRTTDTQYF
TRBJ2-7 | TRBD2 | NA | TRBV5-1 | TGCGCCAGCAGCTTGAGTCTCATCGGGGATAGCGGGAGCTACGAGCAGTACTTC | CASSLSLIGDSGSYEQYF
TRBJ2-1 | TRBD1 | NA | TRBV7-9 | TGTGCCAGCAGTTTTACAGGGGGATTGACCGTAAATGAGCAGTTCTTC | CASSFTGGLTVNEQFF
TRBJ2-5 | TRBD1 | NA | TRBV5-4 | TGTGCCAGCAGCTTGCCAGGGGACAGGCCCCAGTACTTC | CASSLPGDRPQYF